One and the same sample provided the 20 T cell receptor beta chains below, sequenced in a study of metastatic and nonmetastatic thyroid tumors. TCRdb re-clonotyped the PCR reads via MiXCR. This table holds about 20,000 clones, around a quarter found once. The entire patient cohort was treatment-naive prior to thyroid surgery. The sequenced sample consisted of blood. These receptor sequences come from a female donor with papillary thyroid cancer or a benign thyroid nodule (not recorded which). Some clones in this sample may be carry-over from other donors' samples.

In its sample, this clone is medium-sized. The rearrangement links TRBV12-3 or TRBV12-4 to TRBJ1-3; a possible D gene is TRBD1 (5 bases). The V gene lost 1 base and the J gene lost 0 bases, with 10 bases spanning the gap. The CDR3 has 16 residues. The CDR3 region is CASSLGTPSSGNTIYF. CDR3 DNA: TGTGCCAGCAGTTTAGGGACACCAAGCTCTGGAAACACCATATATTTT.

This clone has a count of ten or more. CDR3 DNA: TGTGCCAGCAGCGTAGCTTACGGCAGCACTGAAGCTTTCTTT. Protein product: CASSVAYGSTEAFF. The chain uses TRBV9 and TRBJ1-1; D not resolved. Deletions cut 0 bases from V and 4 bases from J, with 10 bases between. The length of the CDR3 is 14 residues. Germline V gives CDR1 SGDLS, CDR2 YYNGEE.

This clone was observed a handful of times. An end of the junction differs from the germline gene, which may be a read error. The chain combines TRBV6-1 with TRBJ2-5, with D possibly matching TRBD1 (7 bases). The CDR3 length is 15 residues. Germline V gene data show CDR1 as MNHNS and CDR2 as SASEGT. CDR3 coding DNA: TGTGCCAGCAGTGGTGGCGGGACAGCCCAAGATACCCAGTACTTC. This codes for CASSGGGTAQDTQYF.

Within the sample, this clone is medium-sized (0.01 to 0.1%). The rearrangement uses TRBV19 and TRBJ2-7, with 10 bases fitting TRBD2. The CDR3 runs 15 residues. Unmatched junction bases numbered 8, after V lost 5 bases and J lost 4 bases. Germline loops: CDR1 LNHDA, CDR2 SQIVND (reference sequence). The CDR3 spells CASSRSGGEGYEQYF. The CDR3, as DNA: TGTGCCAGTAGTCGAAGCGGGGGGGAGGGGTACGAGCAGTACTTC.

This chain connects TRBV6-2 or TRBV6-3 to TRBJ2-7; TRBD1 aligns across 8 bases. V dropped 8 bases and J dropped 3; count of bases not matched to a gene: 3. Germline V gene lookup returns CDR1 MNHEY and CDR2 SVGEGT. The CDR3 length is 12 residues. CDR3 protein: CASGDRNYEQYF. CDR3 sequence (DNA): TGTGCCAGCGGGGACAGGAACTACGAGCAGTACTTC.

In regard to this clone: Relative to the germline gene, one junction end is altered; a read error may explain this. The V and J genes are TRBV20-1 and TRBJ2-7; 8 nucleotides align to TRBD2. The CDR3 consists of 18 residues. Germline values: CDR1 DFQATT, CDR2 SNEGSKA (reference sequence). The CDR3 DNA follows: TGCAGTGCTAGAGACGCACGCAGGTCGAGCGGGAGCTCCTACGAGCATTACTTC. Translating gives CSARDARRSSGSSYEHYF.

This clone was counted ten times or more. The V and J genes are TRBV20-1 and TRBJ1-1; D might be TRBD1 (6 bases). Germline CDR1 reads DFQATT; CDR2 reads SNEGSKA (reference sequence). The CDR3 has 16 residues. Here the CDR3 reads CSPRENRALGNTEAFF. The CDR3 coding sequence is TGCAGCCCCAGGGAGAACAGGGCCCTAGGGAACACTGAAGCTTTCTTT.

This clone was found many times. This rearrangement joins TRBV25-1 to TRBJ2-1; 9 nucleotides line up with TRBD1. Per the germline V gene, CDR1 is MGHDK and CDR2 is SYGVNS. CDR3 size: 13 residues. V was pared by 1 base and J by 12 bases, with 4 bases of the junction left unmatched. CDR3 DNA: TGTGCCAGCAGTGAATCGGGGACAGGGCGGCAGTTCTTC. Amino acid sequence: CASSESGTGRQFF.

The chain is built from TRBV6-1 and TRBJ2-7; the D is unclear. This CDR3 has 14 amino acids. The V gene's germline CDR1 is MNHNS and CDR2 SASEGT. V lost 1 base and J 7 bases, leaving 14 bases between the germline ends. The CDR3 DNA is TGTGCCAGCAGTGAAGGGCAGGAGTCCGAAGAGCAGTACTTC. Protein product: CASSEGQESEEQYF.

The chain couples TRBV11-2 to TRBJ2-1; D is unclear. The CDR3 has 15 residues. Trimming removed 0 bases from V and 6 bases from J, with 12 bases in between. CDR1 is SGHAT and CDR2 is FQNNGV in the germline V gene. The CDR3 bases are TGTGCCAGCAGCTTAGACAGGCGAAGGGCCAATGAGCAGTTCTTC. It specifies CASSLDRRRANEQFF.

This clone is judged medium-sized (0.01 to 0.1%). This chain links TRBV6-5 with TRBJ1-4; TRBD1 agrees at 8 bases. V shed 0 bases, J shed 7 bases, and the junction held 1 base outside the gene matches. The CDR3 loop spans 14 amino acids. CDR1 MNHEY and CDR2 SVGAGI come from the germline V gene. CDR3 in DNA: TGTGCCAGCAGTTACTCGGGGACAGGTGAAAAACTGTTTTTT. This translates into CASSYSGTGEKLFF.

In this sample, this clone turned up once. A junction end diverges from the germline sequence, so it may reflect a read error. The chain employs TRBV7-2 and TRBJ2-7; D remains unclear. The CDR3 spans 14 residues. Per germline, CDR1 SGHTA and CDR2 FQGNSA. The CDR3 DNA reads TGTGTCAGCAGCTTAAGTGTACAGCTATACGAGCAGTACTTC. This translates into CVSSLSVQLYEQYF. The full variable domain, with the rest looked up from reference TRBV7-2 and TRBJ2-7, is GAGVSQSPSNKVTEKGKDVELRCDPISGHTALYWYRQSLGQGLEFLIYFQGNSAPDKSGLPSDRFSAERTGGSVSTLTIQRTQQEDSAVYLCVSSLSVQLYEQYFGPGTRLTVT.

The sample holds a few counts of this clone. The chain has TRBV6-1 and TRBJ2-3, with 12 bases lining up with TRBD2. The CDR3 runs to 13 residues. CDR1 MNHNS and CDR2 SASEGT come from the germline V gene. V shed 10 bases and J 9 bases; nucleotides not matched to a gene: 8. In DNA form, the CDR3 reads TGTGCCATCCGTGTGACTAGCGGGAGAACGCAGTATTTT. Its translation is CAIRVTSGRTQYF.

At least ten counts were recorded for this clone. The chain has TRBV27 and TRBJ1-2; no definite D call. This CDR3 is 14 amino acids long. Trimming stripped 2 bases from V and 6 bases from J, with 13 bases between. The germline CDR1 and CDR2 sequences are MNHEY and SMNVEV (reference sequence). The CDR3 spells CASSLRRQFDGYTF. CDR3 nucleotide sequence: TGTGCCAGCAGTTTACGACGGCAGTTCGATGGCTACACCTTC.

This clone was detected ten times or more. For the CDR3, the DNA is TGTGCCAGTAGTAGCGGCCTGGGGGATACGCAGTATTTT. This encodes CASSSGLGDTQYF. The chain recombines TRBV19 with TRBJ2-3; no clear D. The V gene lost 4 bases and the J gene lost 6 bases, with 11 bases spanning the gap. CDR1 LNHDA and CDR2 SQIVND come from the germline V gene (reference sequence). The CDR3 totals 13 residues.

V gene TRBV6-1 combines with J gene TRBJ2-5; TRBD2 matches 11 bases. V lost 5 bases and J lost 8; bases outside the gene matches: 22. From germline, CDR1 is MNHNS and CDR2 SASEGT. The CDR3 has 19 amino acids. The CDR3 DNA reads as TGTGCCAGCAGTAGATCTAGCGGGAGGCCTGACCCGGAACGATATACCCAGTACTTC. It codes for CASSRSSGRPDPERYTQYF.

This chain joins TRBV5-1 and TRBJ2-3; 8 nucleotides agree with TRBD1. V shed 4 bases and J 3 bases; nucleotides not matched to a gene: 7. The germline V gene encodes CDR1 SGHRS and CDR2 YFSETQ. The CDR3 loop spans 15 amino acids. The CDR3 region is CASSLQDRETDTQYF. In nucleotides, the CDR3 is TGCGCCAGCAGCCTGCAGGACAGGGAGACAGATACGCAGTATTTT.

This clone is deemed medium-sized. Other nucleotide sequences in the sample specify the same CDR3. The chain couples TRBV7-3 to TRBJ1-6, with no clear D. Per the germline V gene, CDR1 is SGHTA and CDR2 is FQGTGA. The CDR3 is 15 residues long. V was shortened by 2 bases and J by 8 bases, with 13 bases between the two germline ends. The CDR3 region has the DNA TGTGCCAGCAGCTTATCCGGAGGGTTGGATTCACCCCTCCACTTT. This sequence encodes CASSLSGGLDSPLHF.

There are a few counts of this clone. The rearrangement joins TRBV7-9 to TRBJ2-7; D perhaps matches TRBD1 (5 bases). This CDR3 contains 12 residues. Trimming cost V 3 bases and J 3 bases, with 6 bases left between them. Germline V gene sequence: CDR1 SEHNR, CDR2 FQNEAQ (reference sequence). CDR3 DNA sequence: TGTGCCAGCAGCTTCGACAGCTACGAGCAGTACTTC. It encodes CASSFDSYEQYF.

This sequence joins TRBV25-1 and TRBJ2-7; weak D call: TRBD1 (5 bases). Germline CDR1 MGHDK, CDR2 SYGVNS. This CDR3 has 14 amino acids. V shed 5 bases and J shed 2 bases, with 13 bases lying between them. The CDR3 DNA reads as TGTGCCAGCAGTCACCAAGGGGCCGCCTACGAGCAGTACTTC. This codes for CASSHQGAAYEQYF.